These T cell receptor beta chains were read from a single sample in a study of T-cell memory formation after mild COVID-19. TCRdb analysed the 5' RACE reads with MiXCR anew, one entry per CDR3 protein. The sample carries approximately 440,000 distinct CDR3 sequences, around 19% recorded once. Sequenced: PBMCs or a T cell subset sorted from them (not recorded which). All receptors come from an adult woman who had mild COVID-19 (a few samples of this study predate the infection). Cell type and time point are not known. Each CDR3 is given with its conserved first and last residue. Each record gives: J gene, D gene, V gene, CDR3 protein. The D gene is left open where the match is weak.

TRBJ2-5	-	TRBV5-1	CASSLRHQETQYF
TRBJ2-2	-	TRBV7-3	CASSLTPGQRDRTGELFF
TRBJ2-1	TRBD2	TRBV10-3	CAISVSGGSYNEQFF
TRBJ2-2	-	TRBV11-3	CASRLPGQQTPNTGELFF
TRBJ2-5	TRBD1	TRBV7-9	CASSPRGQFQETQYF
TRBJ1-5	-	TRBV29-1	CSVALGGNQPQHF
TRBJ2-4	-	TRBV6-5	CASSSLLAKNIQYF
TRBJ2-1	-	TRBV7-6	CASLRDEQFF
TRBJ2-1	-	TRBV2	CASSVAHEQFF
TRBJ2-2	-	TRBV7-9	CASSLDGYTGELFF
TRBJ2-7	TRBD1	TRBV12-3/TRBV12-4	CASTQDRGPYEQYF
TRBJ2-7	-	TRBV28	CASSLSEQYF
TRBJ2-1	-	TRBV23-1	CASSQALGAEQFF
TRBJ2-7	-	TRBV7-9	CASSLVRGDPYEQYF
TRBJ2-3	TRBD2	TRBV7-2	CASSFARLAGATDTQYF
TRBJ1-1	-	TRBV7-9	CASSLDSSEIEAFF
TRBJ2-1	-	TRBV29-1	CSVVGDTVRSYNEQFF
TRBJ2-7	TRBD1	TRBV20-1	CSAHRGEYEQYF
TRBJ2-3	-	TRBV7-3	CASSPRRGPTDTQYF
TRBJ2-3	-	TRBV6-5	CASRGTSTHRTDTQYF
TRBJ1-1	-	TRBV2	CASSGVGRTGTEAFF
TRBJ2-5	-	TRBV15	CATSRGRLQETQYF
TRBJ1-1	-	TRBV30	CAWSQSGLNTEAFF
TRBJ1-1	-	TRBV5-6	CASSMMTGEAFF
TRBJ1-6	TRBD1	TRBV4-3	CASSQGTGYSPLHF
TRBJ2-7	-	TRBV4-1	CASSQEAAPGYEQYF
TRBJ1-1	TRBD1	TRBV29-1	CSTRTGGVDTEAFF
TRBJ2-7	-	TRBV7-3	CASSFQGGHYEQYF
TRBJ2-1	-	TRBV5-6	CASSLDGDHYDNEQFF
TRBJ2-2	-	TRBV6-1	CASKVTGELFF
TRBJ2-7	TRBD1	TRBV20-1	CSATGTGVYEQYF
TRBJ1-1	-	TRBV10-2	CASSEPIHWNTEAFF
TRBJ2-1	TRBD2	TRBV24-1	CATGTRRLDEQFF
TRBJ2-7	-	TRBV7-2	CASSLLLSESSYEQYF
TRBJ1-1	-	TRBV5-1	CASSWGGAAEAFF
TRBJ1-2	-	TRBV18	CASSPGGVVGYGYTF
TRBJ2-1	TRBD2	TRBV19	CASGRWASGGNEQFF
TRBJ1-2	-	TRBV7-2	CASSSNYGYTF
TRBJ2-3	-	TRBV9	CASSVAGTDTQYF
TRBJ2-2	-	TRBV12-3/TRBV12-4	CASSSGHSGELFF